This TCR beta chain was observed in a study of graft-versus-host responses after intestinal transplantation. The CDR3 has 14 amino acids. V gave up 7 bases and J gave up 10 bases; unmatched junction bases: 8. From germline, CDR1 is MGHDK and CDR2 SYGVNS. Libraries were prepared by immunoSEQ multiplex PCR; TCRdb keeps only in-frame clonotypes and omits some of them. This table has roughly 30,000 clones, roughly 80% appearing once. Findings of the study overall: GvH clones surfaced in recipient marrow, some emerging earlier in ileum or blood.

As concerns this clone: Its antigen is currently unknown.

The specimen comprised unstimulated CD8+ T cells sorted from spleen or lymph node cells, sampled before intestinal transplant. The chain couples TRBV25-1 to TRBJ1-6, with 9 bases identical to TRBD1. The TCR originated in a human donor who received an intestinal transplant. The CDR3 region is CASKPGTGKSPLHF. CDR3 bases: TGTGCCAGCAAGCCCGGGACAGGGAAATCACCCCTCCACTTT.